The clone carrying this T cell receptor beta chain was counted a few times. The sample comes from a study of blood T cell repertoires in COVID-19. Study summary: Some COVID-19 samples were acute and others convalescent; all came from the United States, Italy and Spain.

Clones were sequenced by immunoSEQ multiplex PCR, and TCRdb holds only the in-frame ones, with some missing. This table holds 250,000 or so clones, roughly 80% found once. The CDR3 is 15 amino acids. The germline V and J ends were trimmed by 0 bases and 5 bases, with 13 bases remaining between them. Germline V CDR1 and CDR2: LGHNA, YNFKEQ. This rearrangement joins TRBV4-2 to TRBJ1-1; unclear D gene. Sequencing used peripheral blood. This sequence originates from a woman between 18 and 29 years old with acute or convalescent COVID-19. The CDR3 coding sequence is TGTGCCAGCAGCCAAGATCCTGACGCGGGAACTGAAGCTTTCTTT. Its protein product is CASSQDPDAGTEAFF.